This T cell receptor (beta chain) was profiled in a study of blood T cells in healthy people across ages. General study points: As naive T cell percentage varied, TCR beta diversity correlated strongly with it. Donor CMV status, an unknown factor, possibly confounded changes in expanded clonotypes.

A sample-barcoded 5' primer and a J-beta primer mix were used in a second PCR of about 6 to 12 cycles. Via MiXCR, TCRdb re-called the 5' RACE reads, giving one row per CDR3 protein. The sample consists of around 1.7 million distinct CDR3 sequences, 28% of them appearing once. Per the germline V gene, CDR1 is SGHRS and CDR2 is YFSETQ. The V end lost 6 bases, the J end lost 3 bases, and 15 bases lay between the germline ends. This CDR3 is built from 14 residues. Only a few counts were recorded for this clonotype. What it binds is not known. Sequenced sample: blood. The chain links TRBV5-1 to TRBJ1-1, with D maybe TRBD1 (5 bases). The receptor comes from a woman aged 25 to 39 in good health. In DNA, the CDR3 is TGCGCCAGCACCAAGGTAGTAGGGGACACTGAAGCTTTCTTT. Protein sequence: CASTKVVGDTEAFF. The full variable domain, rest sourced from reference TRBV5-1 and TRBJ1-1, is KAGVTQTPRYLIKTRGQQVTLSCSPISGHRSVSWYQQTPGQGLQFLFEYFSETQRNKGNFPGRFSGRQFSNSRSEMNVSTLELGDSALYLCASTKVVGDTEAFFGQGTRLTVV.